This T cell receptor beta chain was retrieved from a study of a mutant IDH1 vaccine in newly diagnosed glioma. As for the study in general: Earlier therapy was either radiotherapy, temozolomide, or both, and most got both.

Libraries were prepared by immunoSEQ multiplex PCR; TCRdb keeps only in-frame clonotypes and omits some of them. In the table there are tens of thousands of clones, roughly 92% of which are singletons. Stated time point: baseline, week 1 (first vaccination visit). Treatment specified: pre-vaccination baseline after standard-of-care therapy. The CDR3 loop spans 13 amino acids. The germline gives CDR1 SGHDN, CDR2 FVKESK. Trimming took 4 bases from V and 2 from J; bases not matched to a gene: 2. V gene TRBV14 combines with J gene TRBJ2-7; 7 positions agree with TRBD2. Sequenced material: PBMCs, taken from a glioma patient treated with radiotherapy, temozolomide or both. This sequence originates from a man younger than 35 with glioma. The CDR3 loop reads CASSRTSAYEQYF. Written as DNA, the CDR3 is TGTGCCAGCAGCCGAACTAGCGCCTACGAGCAGTACTTC.